What follows are 30 T cell receptor beta chains derived from one specimen sequenced in a study of brain metastases from non-small cell lung cancer. Some clones are missing from TCRdb's copy, which holds only in-frame ones; the method was immunoSEQ multiplex PCR. The table has a few thousand clones, roughly 90% seen once. Sequences were obtained from primary lung tumor tissue. These receptors all stem from a donor at least 40 years old with non-small cell lung cancer.

The chain combines TRBV3-1 (or the pseudogene TRBV3-2) with TRBJ2-7; D remains ambiguous. CDR1 is LGHDT and CDR2 is YNNKEL in the germline V gene (reference sequence). CDR3 length: 13 amino acids. Trimming cost V 1 base and J 0 bases, with 4 bases left between them. The DNA of the CDR3 is TGTGCCAGCAGCCAAGGGGACTCCTACGAGCAGTACTTC. It specifies CASSQGDSYEQYF.

This chain joins TRBV24-1 and TRBJ1-5; TRBD1 matches at 7 bases. This CDR3 is 15 amino acids long. Germline V gene sequence: CDR1 KGHDR, CDR2 SFDVKD. V was pared by 4 bases and J by 8 bases, with 10 bases of the junction left unmatched. CDR3 sequence (DNA): TGTGCCACCAGTGACCGCGGGGACAGATTGAAGCCCCAGCATTTT. It is translated as CATSDRGDRLKPQHF.

The chain has TRBV29-1 and TRBJ1-2; weak D call: TRBD1 (6 bases). The CDR3 has 12 residues. Germline-derived CDR1 and CDR2 are SQVTM and ANQGSEA. V was cut by 0 bases and J by 8 bases, with 10 bases left in between. The CDR3: CSVEDWGRGYTF. The CDR3 DNA sequence: TGCAGCGTTGAAGATTGGGGGCGAGGCTACACCTTC. The whole variable domain, filled in from reference TRBV29-1 and TRBJ1-2, reads SAVISQKPSRDICQRGTSLTIQCQVDSQVTMMFWYRQQPGQSLTLIATANQGSEATYESGFVIDKFPISRPNLTFSTLTVSNMSPEDSSIYLCSVEDWGRGYTFGSGTRLTVV.

The chain carries TRBV6-5 and TRBJ1-2; D unclear. From germline, CDR1 is MNHEY and CDR2 SVGAGI. Trimming took 7 bases from V and 8 from J, leaving 11 bases between them. The length of the CDR3 is 11 residues. The CDR3 is CASTNSGGYTF. Written as DNA, the CDR3 is TGTGCCAGCACTAACAGCGGCGGCTACACCTTC.

This chain links TRBV9 with TRBJ2-2, with 8 bases fitting TRBD1. Germline CDR1 SGDLS, CDR2 YYNGEE. The CDR3 consists of 14 residues. The V gene end was trimmed by 3 bases and the J gene end by 3 bases; junction bases not matched to a gene: 1. CDR3 nucleotides: TGTGCCAGCAGCGCACAGGGGGACACCGGGGAGCTGTTTTTT. Protein product: CASSAQGDTGELFF.

The chain joins TRBV2 to TRBJ1-4; D perhaps matches TRBD1 (5 bases). The CDR3 has 14 amino acids. V was cut by 8 bases and J by 8 bases, with 18 bases left in between. CDR1 is SNHLY and CDR2 is FYNNEI in the germline V gene. CDR3 bases: TGTGCCAGCTCTTTTGGCAGGGAAAGGGAAAAACTGTTTTTT. Translation gives CASSFGREREKLFF.

The V gene is TRBV11-1, the J gene TRBJ2-7, with D perhaps matching TRBD1 (6 bases). CDR1 is SGHAT and CDR2 is FQDESV in the germline V gene (reference sequence). This CDR3 region has 14 residues. V lost 5 bases and J lost 7, with 18 bases in between. CDR3 nucleotides: TGTGCCAGCAGCGACGGGGACACCCTCTGGGAGCAGTACTTC. Its protein product is CASSDGDTLWEQYF. The complete variable domain, with remaining parts taken from reference TRBV11-1 and TRBJ2-7, reads EAEVAQSPRYKITEKSQAVAFWCDPISGHATLYWYRQILGQGPELLVQFQDESVVDDSQLPKDRFSAERLKGVDSTLKIQPAELGDSAMYLCASSDGDTLWEQYFGPGTRLTVT.

The chain uses TRBV6-2 or TRBV6-3 and TRBJ2-7; 9 bases are shared with TRBD1. This CDR3 has 17 residues. V shed 3 bases, J shed 6 bases, and the junction held 15 bases outside the gene matches. Germline loops: CDR1 MNHEY, CDR2 SVGEGT. The chain's CDR3 is CASSYCRDRAFGCEQYF. The CDR3 DNA sequence: TGTGCCAGCAGTTATTGCCGGGACAGGGCTTTCGGCTGCGAGCAGTACTTC.

The chain combines TRBV18 with TRBJ2-7; 10 positions match TRBD1. The CDR3 is 13 residues long. V trimming: 3 bases; J trimming: 5 bases; junction bases outside the gene matches: 1. CDR1 and CDR2 from the germline V gene are KGHSH and LQKENI. The CDR3 nucleotides read TGTGCCAGCTCACCGGGACAGGGGAACGAGCAGTACTTC. The encoded protein is CASSPGQGNEQYF.

V is TRBV3-1 (or the pseudogene TRBV3-2) and J is TRBJ1-2; D ambiguous. The germline gives CDR1 LGHDT, CDR2 YNNKEL (reference sequence). The CDR3 runs 13 residues. V was shortened by 3 bases and J by 8 bases, with 13 bases between the two germline ends. The CDR3 sequence is CASSHKSPNGYTF. The CDR3 coding sequence is TGTGCCAGCAGCCATAAATCCCCGAACGGCTACACCTTC.

The chain carries TRBV27 and TRBJ2-1; D perhaps matches TRBD1 (5 bases). Trimming took off 4 bases at V and 0 bases at J, with 16 bases between the two ends. This CDR3 is built from 17 residues. Per the germline V gene, CDR1 is MNHEY and CDR2 is SMNVEV (reference sequence). Here the CDR3 DNA reads TGTGCCAGCAGTTCTACCACGACAGAAGCCTCCTACAATGAGCAGTTCTTC. As protein: CASSSTTTEASYNEQFF.

The V call is TRBV15, the J call TRBJ1-3; D uncertain. The germline V gene encodes CDR1 LNHNV and CDR2 YYDKDF (reference sequence). The CDR3 has 14 residues. Trimming shortened V by 4 bases and J by 0 bases, and 7 bases separated the two germline ends. The CDR3 loop reads CATSKGFSGNTIYF. Written as DNA, the CDR3 is TGTGCCACCAGCAAAGGATTCTCTGGAAACACCATATATTTT.

This chain connects TRBV28 to TRBJ2-3, with D perhaps matching TRBD1 (6 bases). Looked up from germline, CDR1 is MDHEN and CDR2 is SYDVKM. V was shortened by 6 bases and J by 4 bases, with 17 bases between the two germline ends. The CDR3 has 15 residues. The DNA of the CDR3 is TGTGCCAGCAGCACTATTGAAGGACAGTCAGATACGCAGTATTTT. This gives the protein CASSTIEGQSDTQYF.

The chain joins TRBV7-6 to TRBJ2-5; 7 bases fit TRBD2. The germline V gene has CDR1 SGHVS and CDR2 FNYEAQ. The CDR3 is 14 residues long. The V segment lost 0 bases and the J segment 9 bases; nucleotides outside the gene matches: 7. The CDR3: CASSLATSKSAQYF. The CDR3 DNA reads as TGTGCCAGCAGCTTAGCGACTAGCAAATCGGCCCAGTACTTC.

This chain links TRBV5-1 with TRBJ1-2; the match to TRBD1 covers 7 bases. The CDR3 runs 13 residues. Looked up from germline, CDR1 is SGHRS and CDR2 is YFSETQ. The V segment lost 4 bases and the J segment 6 bases; nucleotides outside the gene matches: 6. The CDR3 loop is CASSIDRDDGYTF. The CDR3 DNA sequence: TGCGCCAGCAGCATAGACAGGGACGATGGCTACACCTTC. Together with reference TRBV5-1 and TRBJ1-2, the CDR3 gives the full variable domain: KAGVTQTPRYLIKTRGQQVTLSCSPISGHRSVSWYQQTPGQGLQFLFEYFSETQRNKGNFPGRFSGRQFSNSRSEMNVSTLELGDSALYLCASSIDRDDGYTFGSGTRLTVV.

This chain connects TRBV4-1 to TRBJ1-2; no reliable D call. CDR1 is MGHRA, CDR2 YSYEKL, per germline. The CDR3 consists of 16 residues. V was cut by 0 bases and J by 3 bases, with 14 bases left in between. CDR3 DNA: TGCGCCAGCAGCCAAGATTGGCCAGGTTCGCACTATGGCTACACCTTC. Protein sequence: CASSQDWPGSHYGYTF.

The chain joins TRBV6-1 to TRBJ2-7; no definite D call. V was trimmed by 1 base and J by 3 bases, leaving 7 bases between them. This CDR3 is 13 amino acids long. Germline V gene lookup returns CDR1 MNHNS and CDR2 SASEGT. The CDR3 region has the DNA TGTGCCAGCAGTGAAGGAAGTCACTACGAGCAGTACTTC. Encoded protein: CASSEGSHYEQYF.

The chain is built from TRBV11-2 and TRBJ1-1; the D is unclear. CDR1 and CDR2 (germline): SGHAT, FQNNGV. V shed 4 bases and J shed 1 base, with 10 bases lying between them. The CDR3 covers 14 residues. CDR3 residues: CASSSKARNTEAFF. CDR3 in DNA: TGTGCCAGCAGCTCCAAAGCCAGGAACACTGAAGCTTTCTTT.

CDR3 sequence (DNA): TGTGCCACTAGCGGGGGTCCGGCCGGGGAGCTGTTTTTT. Protein: CATSGGPAGELFF. The gene calls are TRBV19 and TRBJ2-2; TRBD2 agrees at 10 bases. The J segment lost 6 bases and the V segment lost 10 bases, leaving 5 bases of the junction unmatched. The V gene's germline CDR1 is LNHDA and CDR2 SQIVND (reference sequence). The CDR3 has 13 residues.

This sequence joins TRBV19 and TRBJ2-1; 10 bases map to TRBD2. This CDR3 is built from 17 residues. J lost 7 bases, V lost 6 bases, and 15 bases had no gene match. CDR1 is LNHDA and CDR2 is SQIVND in the germline V gene (reference sequence). The DNA for the CDR3 is TGTGCCAGTAGCGACCCCCTCACCAGACTAGCGGGTAATGAGCAGTTCTTC. This gives the protein CASSDPLTRLAGNEQFF.

The rearrangement links TRBV6-6 to TRBJ1-1, with D possibly matching TRBD1 (5 bases). Germline lookup yields CDR1 MNHNY and CDR2 SVGAGI (reference sequence). V lost 3 bases and J lost 4, with 9 bases in between. This CDR3 region has 13 residues. CDR3 region: CASSYGGSTEAFF. The CDR3 DNA reads as TGTGCCAGCAGTTATGGGGGATCCACTGAAGCTTTCTTT.

The rearrangement joins TRBV19 to TRBJ1-5; D is possibly TRBD1 (6 bases). The CDR3 spans 11 residues. Trimming stripped 5 bases from V and 11 bases from J, with 10 bases between. CDR1 is LNHDA, CDR2 SQIVND, per germline (reference sequence). The CDR3 DNA sequence: TGTGCCAGTAGTCTCCGGGACACCCAGCATTTT. This codes for CASSLRDTQHF.

This clone has more than one count but fewer than ten. The chain has TRBV7-2 and TRBJ1-2; a possible D gene is TRBD1 (6 bases). This CDR3 has 16 residues. Trimming took 2 bases from V and 6 from J, leaving 19 bases between them. Germline V CDR1 and CDR2: SGHTA, FQGNSA. CDR3 in amino acids: CASSLSAGEMRHGYTF. In DNA, the CDR3 is TGTGCCAGCAGCTTATCGGCAGGGGAGATGAGGCATGGCTACACCTTC.

Regarding this clone: Relative to the germline gene, one junction end is altered; a read error may explain this. CDR3 sequence reads: CATSRDGQLIYGYIF. CDR3 nucleotides: TGTGCCACCAGCAGAGATGGGCAGCTCATCTATGGCTACATCTTC. The gene calls are TRBV15 and TRBJ1-2; D is undetermined. The CDR3 sequence is 15 residues long. The V gene's germline CDR1 is LNHNV and CDR2 YYDKDF (reference sequence).

The chain employs TRBV7-9 and TRBJ2-7; D not resolved. The CDR3 totals 13 residues. Germline V gene lookup returns CDR1 SEHNR and CDR2 FQNEAQ (reference sequence). V lost 5 bases and J lost 4, with 12 bases in between. The chain's CDR3 is CASSTPARYEQYF. CDR3 nucleotides: TGTGCCAGCAGCACCCCGGCGCGGTACGAGCAGTACTTC.

This clone was recorded once. This chain connects TRBV29-1 to TRBJ2-7; TRBD2 aligns across 7 bases. Trimming took 7 bases from V and 4 from J; bases not matched to a gene: 16. The CDR3 is 15 residues long. The germline gives CDR1 SQVTM, CDR2 ANQGSEA. The CDR3 region is CSASSGGGRGYEQYF. In nucleotides, the CDR3 is TGCAGCGCCTCTAGCGGTGGGGGGAGAGGGTACGAGCAGTACTTC.

The chain links TRBV5-8 to TRBJ1-3, with D tentatively TRBD1 (5 bases). V lost 4 bases and J 0 bases, leaving 17 bases between the germline ends. Germline assignment: CDR1 SGHTS and CDR2 YDEGEE. The CDR3 spans 17 residues. The CDR3 protein is CASSPRITGISGNTIYF. The DNA for the CDR3 is TGTGCCAGCAGCCCTCGGATCACAGGAATCTCTGGAAACACCATATATTTT. The whole variable domain, filled in from reference TRBV5-8 and TRBJ1-3, reads EAGVTQSPTHLIKTRGQQATLRCSPISGHTSVYWYQQALGLGLQFLLWYDEGEERNRGNFPPRFSGRQFPNYSSELNVNALELEDSALYLCASSPRITGISGNTIYFGEGSWLTVV.

The chain employs TRBV27 and TRBJ2-7; D not resolved. V lost 2 bases and J 0 bases, leaving 11 bases between the germline ends. CDR1 and CDR2 (germline): MNHEY, SMNVEV (reference sequence). CDR3 length equals 15 residues. CDR3 sequence: CASSLNYRTSYEQYF. The CDR3 nucleotides are TGTGCCAGCAGTTTAAACTATCGGACCTCCTACGAGCAGTACTTC.

Concerning this clone: The sample carries other DNA sequences with the same CDR3. V is TRBV3-1 (or the pseudogene TRBV3-2) and J is TRBJ2-3; 7 nucleotides line up with TRBD2. Germline CDR1 reads LGHDT; CDR2 reads YNNKEL (reference sequence). V shed 1 base and J 9 bases; nucleotides not matched to a gene: 4. The CDR3 totals 13 residues. The CDR3 sequence is CASSQARRETQYF. The CDR3 bases are TGTGCCAGCAGCCAAGCCCGGCGGGAGACGCAGTATTTT.

The V and J genes are TRBV15 and TRBJ1-2, with D unresolved. The V gene's germline CDR1 is LNHNV and CDR2 YYDKDF (reference sequence). This CDR3 contains 14 residues. The V end lost 1 base, the J end lost 6 bases, and 12 bases lay between the germline ends. The CDR3: CATSRGWAAHGYTF. The DNA for the CDR3 is TGTGCCACCAGCAGAGGTTGGGCAGCCCATGGCTACACCTTC.